A selection of T cell receptor beta chains follows, all from one sample in a study of post-analysis software for immune sequencing data. TCRdb re-called the PCR reads through MiXCR, storing one row per CDR3 protein. Among roughly 870,000 distinct CDR3 sequences, roughly 58% were seen once, and the ten largest hold 4.6%. Sequencing used blood. The receptors were sampled from a girl aged 5-17 years with multiple sclerosis. CDR3s include the opening cysteine and the closing phenylalanine or tryptophan. Each record gives: D gene, V gene, clone size, J gene, CDR3 protein, CDR3 DNA. The D gene is left open where the match is weak. Expanded clones get a size class; other rows say once, few or many, or leave the size out.

>-|TRBV29-1|-|TRBJ1-1
CSVGAKAVNTEAFF
TGCAGCGTTGGAGCCAAGGCGGTGAACACTGAAGCTTTCTTT
>-|TRBV5-1|-|TRBJ2-2
CASSISITGELFF
TGCGCCAGCAGTATCAGCATCACCGGGGAGCTGTTTTTT
>TRBD1|TRBV7-2|few|TRBJ1-2
CASSQRGTGGYTF
TGTGCCAGCAGCCAAAGGGGGACAGGCGGCTACACCTTC
>-|TRBV7-3|-|TRBJ1-1
CASSLNTGRNTEAFF
TGTGCCAGCAGCTTAAATACGGGAAGGAACACTGAAGCTTTCTTT
>-|TRBV9|few|TRBJ2-5
CASSVGQSGQETQYF
TGTGCCAGCAGCGTAGGGCAGAGTGGCCAAGAGACCCAGTACTTC
>TRBD2|TRBV10-3|-|TRBJ2-7
CAISDGLAGVALEQYF
TGTGCCATCAGTGATGGGCTAGCGGGAGTCGCCCTCGAGCAGTACTTC
>-|TRBV12-3/TRBV12-4|few|TRBJ1-1
CASSLGALGTEAFF
TGTGCCAGCAGTTTAGGGGCCCTGGGGACTGAAGCTTTCTTT
>-|TRBV10-3|-|TRBJ2-2
CAIKNGGTGELFF
TGTGCCATCAAAAATGGTGGGACCGGGGAGCTGTTTTTT
>-|TRBV6-5|-|TRBJ1-2
CASSYSRGTGNYGYTF
TGTGCCAGCAGTTACTCCCGGGGTACAGGGAATTACGGCTACACCTTC
>-|TRBV20-1|-|TRBJ2-5
CSARPVETQYF
TGCAGTGCGCGCCCTGTAGAGACCCAGTACTTC
>-|TRBV7-8|few|TRBJ2-7
CASSHFLSQGNEQYF
TGTGCCAGCAGCCACTTCCTATCACAGGGAAACGAGCAGTACTTC
>-|TRBV5-1|few|TRBJ2-1
CASSLRDGYNEQFF
TGCGCCAGCAGCTTGCGGGACGGCTACAATGAGCAGTTCTTC
>TRBD1|TRBV27|few|TRBJ2-5
CASSLHTGDETQYF
TGTGCCAGCAGTTTGCATACAGGGGACGAGACCCAGTACTTC
>-|TRBV10-3|-|TRBJ1-5
CAISEGTVGMPQHF
TGTGCCATCAGTGAGGGGACGGTTGGCATGCCCCAGCATTTT
>TRBD1|TRBV20-1|-|TRBJ2-1
CSASDRVDEQFF
TGCAGTGCTTCGGACAGGGTGGATGAGCAGTTCTTC
>-|TRBV29-1|-|TRBJ1-5
CSVAPGRDQPQHF
TGCAGCGTTGCACCGGGACGGGATCAGCCCCAGCATTTT
>-|TRBV29-1|-|TRBJ1-2
CRAGQSVYGYTF
TGCAGAGCCGGACAGTCCGTCTATGGCTACACCTTC
>TRBD1|TRBV10-3|-|TRBJ2-4
CAISELGTGSDKNIQYF
TGTGCCATCAGTGAGTTAGGGACAGGGAGCGACAAAAACATTCAGTACTTC
>TRBD2|TRBV5-1|-|TRBJ2-7
CASSFLRTSGRNSEQYF
TGCGCCAGCAGCTTCCTGAGGACTAGCGGGAGGAACAGCGAGCAGTACTTC
>TRBD1|TRBV29-1|-|TRBJ1-1
CSVQGGTGWNTEAFF
TGCAGCGTTCAAGGTGGGACAGGCTGGAACACTGAAGCTTTCTTT
>TRBD2|TRBV5-1|-|TRBJ2-1
CASSPSAGGGNEQFF
TGCGCCAGCAGTCCCTCCGCGGGGGGTGGCAATGAGCAGTTCTTC
>-|TRBV5-1|-|TRBJ2-1
CASSLAGVEGEQFF
TGCGCCAGCAGCTTAGCGGGTGTGGAGGGTGAGCAGTTCTTC
>-|TRBV7-2|-|TRBJ2-5
CSSSTWGGSYQETQYF
TGTTCCAGCAGCACGTGGGGCGGCAGCTACCAAGAGACCCAGTACTTC
>-|TRBV2|few|TRBJ1-2
CASEDVGGYGYTF
TGTGCCAGCGAAGACGTCGGGGGCTATGGCTACACCTTC
>-|TRBV12-5|-|TRBJ2-3
CASGPNVDTQYF
TGTGCTAGTGGTCCCAACGTAGATACGCAGTATTTT
>-|TRBV5-1|-|TRBJ2-5
CASSFSQDGGTQYF
TGCGCCAGCAGCTTTAGCCAGGACGGGGGGACCCAGTACTTC
>-|TRBV9|-|TRBJ2-5
CASSVWGSGQETQYF
TGTGCCAGCAGCGTATGGGGTAGCGGTCAAGAGACCCAGTACTTC
>TRBD1|TRBV2|once|TRBJ2-7
CASIRQGGYYERYF
TGTGCCAGCATCAGACAGGGGGGATACTACGAGCGGTACTTC
>TRBD1|TRBV10-3|-|TRBJ1-2
CAISVDRDTNYGYTF
TGTGCCATCAGTGTCGACAGGGATACTAACTATGGCTACACCTTC
>TRBD1|TRBV20-1|-|TRBJ1-1
CSARGDRGEDTEAFF
TGCAGTGCTAGAGGTGACAGGGGGGAGGACACTGAAGCTTTCTTT
>-|TRBV20-1|-|TRBJ2-6
CSARLQGSGSGANVLTF
TGCAGTGCTAGGTTACAGGGTTCTGGATCTGGGGCCAACGTCCTGACTTTC
>-|TRBV2|-|TRBJ2-5
CASTTFAEETQYF
TGTGCCAGCACGACCTTCGCGGAGGAGACCCAGTACTTC
>TRBD1|TRBV29-1|-|TRBJ1-1
CSVVLTGSRNTEAFF
TGCAGCGTAGTACTGACAGGGTCAAGGAACACTGAAGCTTTCTTT
>-|TRBV11-2|few|TRBJ2-7
CASSFDRFGEQYF
TGTGCCAGCAGCTTTGACAGGTTCGGCGAGCAGTACTTC
>-|TRBV4-1|few|TRBJ2-5
CASSQKRGTLGETQYF
TGCGCCAGCAGCCAAAAAAGGGGGACGTTGGGAGAGACCCAGTACTTC
>-|TRBV4-1|-|TRBJ1-4
CASSKVDEKLFF
TGCGCCAGCAGCAAAGTCGATGAAAAACTGTTTTTT
>-|TRBV20-1|-|TRBJ2-7
CSATSSTTSYEQYF
TGCAGTGCCACTAGCAGCACCACTTCCTACGAGCAGTACTTC
>-|TRBV29-1|-|TRBJ2-7
CSVERQDSGYEQYF
TGCAGCGTTGAGCGCCAGGATTCTGGCTACGAGCAGTACTTC
>-|TRBV7-9|-|TRBJ2-3
CASSPVADTQYF
TGTGCCAGCAGCCCGGTGGCAGATACGCAGTATTTT
>TRBD1|TRBV20-1|-|TRBJ2-7
CSAYDRDRSSYEQYF
TGCAGTGCGTACGACCGGGACAGAAGCTCCTACGAGCAGTACTTC
>TRBD1|TRBV29-1|-|TRBJ2-7
CSVQGTVSYEQYF
TGCAGCGTCCAAGGGACAGTCTCCTACGAGCAGTACTTC
>TRBD2|TRBV12-3/TRBV12-4|-|TRBJ2-6
CASRPSGVWANVLTF
TGTGCCAGCAGACCCAGCGGGGTTTGGGCCAACGTCCTGACTTTC
>-|TRBV19|few|TRBJ2-7
CASSHAGSSYEQYF
TGTGCCAGTAGTCATGCGGGATCCTCCTACGAGCAGTACTTC
>TRBD2|TRBV9|-|TRBJ2-5
CASSVGSAGGRQETQYF
TGTGCCAGCAGCGTAGGGTCAGCGGGAGGCCGCCAAGAGACCCAGTACTTC
>-|TRBV4-1|-|TRBJ1-1
CASRNRSSEAFF
TGCGCCAGCAGAAACAGAAGTTCCGAAGCTTTCTTT
>-|TRBV5-5|-|TRBJ2-5
CASSSHGSQETQYF
TGTGCCAGCAGCTCCCATGGGAGCCAAGAGACCCAGTACTTC
>TRBD1|TRBV28|once|TRBJ1-5
CASSLLTGANQPQHF
TGTGCCAGCAGTTTACTAACAGGGGCGAATCAGCCCCAGCATTTT
>-|TRBV29-1|-|TRBJ2-5
CSAESHQETQYF
TGCAGCGCCGAGTCCCACCAAGAGACCCAGTACTTC
>-|TRBV14|-|TRBJ2-7
CASSQDPGLNEQYF
TGTGCCAGCAGCCAAGATCCAGGGCTGAACGAGCAGTACTTC
>-|TRBV7-6|-|TRBJ2-7
CASSPQVGGNEQYF
TGTGCCAGCAGCCCTCAGGTAGGGGGGAACGAGCAGTACTTC
>-|TRBV29-1|-|TRBJ2-3
CSPDPPYTDTQYF
TGCAGCCCAGACCCCCCGTACACAGATACGCAGTATTTT
>-|TRBV7-6|-|TRBJ1-4
CASSDRAAGEKLFF
TGTGCCAGCAGCGACCGGGCCGCGGGGGAAAAACTGTTTTTT
>-|TRBV20-1|-|TRBJ2-1
CSARGGVSLRGYEQFF
TGCAGTGCTAGAGGTGGAGTTTCCCTACGTGGTTATGAGCAGTTCTTC
>-|TRBV7-6|once|TRBJ2-1
CASSPGSRDLFF
TGTGCCAGCAGCCCCGGGTCACGCGATCTGTTCTTC
>TRBD2|TRBV12-3/TRBV12-4|-|TRBJ2-7
CASSPDPLAGRYEQYF
TGTGCCAGCAGTCCCGACCCACTAGCGGGTCGCTACGAGCAGTACTTC
>TRBD1|TRBV20-1|-|TRBJ2-7
CSARITGGPYEQYF
TGCAGTGCCCGGATTACAGGGGGCCCCTACGAGCAGTACTTC
>-|TRBV12-5|-|TRBJ1-6
CASGLRKGSNSPLHF
TGTGCTAGTGGTCTAAGAAAGGGCTCTAATTCACCCCTCCACTTT
>-|TRBV20-1|-|TRBJ2-5
CSARVLAGVETQYF
TGCAGTGCTAGAGTCCTGGCAGGGGTGGAGACCCAGTACTTC
>TRBD2|TRBV9|few|TRBJ2-3
CASSETGGITDTQYF
TGTGCCAGCAGCGAGACGGGGGGAATCACAGATACGCAGTATTTT